These 12 T cell receptor beta chains share one sample of origin, sequenced in a study of blood T cell repertoires in COVID-19. Sequencing used immunoSEQ multiplex PCR; TCRdb keeps in-frame clones, though not all of them. This sample carries about 190,000 clones, 70% to 85% of them seen once, and the ten largest clones take roughly 3%. Sequencing input: PBMCs or T cells enriched from blood (not recorded which). The receptors originated from a woman in her twenties or thirties who had recovered from COVID-19.

This chain links TRBV21-1 with TRBJ2-7; the listed D gene, TRBD1, was not tested against the DNA. TRBV21-1 represents a pseudogene. The CDR3 loop spans 17 amino acids. The CDR3 sequence: CASSKEERTGSSYEQYV. The DNA for the CDR3 is TGTGCCAGCAGCAAAGAGGAAAGGACAGGAAGCTCCTACGAGCAGTACGTC.

The chain has TRBV28 and TRBJ2-3, with TRBD2 as a possible D gene (6 bases). V was pared by 5 bases and J by 10 bases, with 13 bases between. Germline lookup yields CDR1 MDHEN and CDR2 SYDVKM. The CDR3 consists of 12 residues. The CDR3 sequence: CASSPRLDAQYF. CDR3 nucleotide sequence: TGTGCCAGCAGTCCGCGACTAGACGCGCAGTATTTT.

This clone was seen just once. The J gene is TRBJ2-3, the V gene TRBV18; TRBD2 aligns across 10 bases. The CDR3 loop spans 18 amino acids. Germline V gene data show CDR1 as KGHSH and CDR2 as LQKENI. V lost 3 bases, J lost 1 base, and 10 bases stayed unmatched. The CDR3 is CASSPLSGGAFGTDTQYF. As DNA, the CDR3 is TGTGCCAGCTCACCTCTGAGCGGGGGGGCGTTTGGCACAGATACGCAGTATTTT.

The V call is TRBV5-1, the J call TRBJ2-3; D is unresolved. The CDR3 extends over 13 amino acids. Germline V gives CDR1 SGHRS, CDR2 YFSETQ. V was pared by 5 bases and J by 6 bases, with 13 bases between. The CDR3 bases are TGCGCCAGCAGAAGTTTGGTAGCCGATACGCAGTATTTT. This gives the protein CASRSLVADTQYF.

The chain carries TRBV11-3 and TRBJ2-5; D perhaps matches TRBD2 (5 bases). The germline CDR1 and CDR2 sequences are SGHNT and YENEEA. This CDR3 contains 13 residues. Trimming stripped 2 bases from V and 4 bases from J, with 8 bases between. CDR3 amino acids: CASSLSAGETQYF. The CDR3 coding sequence is TGTGCCAGCAGCTTATCTGCGGGAGAGACCCAGTACTTC.

Remarks on this clone: Other DNA sequences from this sample encode an identical CDR3 as well. V gene TRBV28 combines with J gene TRBJ1-6; TRBD1 matches 11 bases. This CDR3 has 15 residues. The germline gives CDR1 MDHEN, CDR2 SYDVKM. V gave up 6 bases and J gave up 4 bases; unmatched junction bases: 2. The CDR3 protein is CASRGQGVYNSPLHF. The CDR3 DNA reads as TGTGCCAGCAGGGGACAGGGGGTTTATAATTCACCCCTCCACTTT. The whole variable domain, filled in from reference TRBV28 and TRBJ1-6, reads DVKVTQSSRYLVKRTGEKVFLECVQDMDHENMFWYRQDPGLGLRLIYFSYDVKMKEKGDIPEGYSVSREKKERFSLILESASTNQTSMYLCASRGQGVYNSPLHFGNGTRLTVT.

The gene calls are TRBV5-4 and TRBJ2-3; D possibly corresponds to TRBD1 (6 bases). From germline, CDR1 is SGHNT and CDR2 YYREEE (reference sequence). Trimming cost V 1 base and J 2 bases, with 14 bases left between them. The CDR3 sequence is 16 residues long. The CDR3 DNA reads as TGTGCCAGCAGCTTGATGGGGGCGGTTGTCACAGATACGCAGTATTTT. Its translation is CASSLMGAVVTDTQYF.

The J gene is TRBJ2-7, the V gene TRBV2; D gene unclear. The V end was cut by 8 bases, the J end by 9 bases, with 17 bases between. Germline V gene lookup returns CDR1 SNHLY and CDR2 FYNNEI. The CDR3 has 12 residues. In DNA form, the CDR3 reads TGTGCCAGCTCGTACGAGTCCCCTCCGCAGTACTTC. This sequence encodes CASSYESPPQYF.

The chain carries TRBV11-3 and TRBJ2-5; weak D call: TRBD2 (6 bases). The CDR3 totals 15 residues. Deletions cut 0 bases from V and 5 bases from J, with 13 bases between. The germline CDR1 and CDR2 sequences are SGHNT and YENEEA. DNA for the CDR3: TGTGCCAGCAGCTTAGATCAGGAGGGGCAGGAGACCCAGTACTTC. Its translation is CASSLDQEGQETQYF.

The CDR3 sequence: CASSVAGGSTDTQYF. The CDR3 DNA is TGTGCCAGCAGCGTAGCGGGGGGGAGCACAGATACGCAGTATTTT. V is TRBV11-2 and J is TRBJ2-3; 11 bases align to TRBD2. The germline V gene has CDR1 SGHAT and CDR2 FQNNGV. This CDR3 has 15 amino acids. Trimming cost V 5 bases and J 0 bases; bases outside gene matches: 1.

The rearrangement joins TRBV9 to TRBJ2-7; tentative D call: TRBD2 (5 bases). V lost 0 bases and J lost 2, with 12 bases in between. The germline V gene encodes CDR1 SGDLS and CDR2 YYNGEE. The CDR3 is 15 residues long. The CDR3 is CASSVGPGLAYEQYV. CDR3 nucleotide sequence: TGTGCCAGCAGCGTAGGTCCCGGACTGGCCTACGAGCAGTACGTC.

The rearrangement links TRBV7-8 to TRBJ1-2; D uncertain. Germline loops: CDR1 SGHVS, CDR2 FQNEAQ. The CDR3 totals 14 residues. Trimming pared 5 bases from V and 0 bases from J, leaving 10 bases between. The CDR3 coding sequence is TGTGCCAGCAGCCGAGACGGTGCTAACTATGGCTACACCTTC. Protein sequence: CASSRDGANYGYTF.